This TCR beta chain was retrieved from a study of radiotherapy plus CTLA-4 blockade in lung cancer. Study-level information: Objective responses arose in approximately 17% of patients, and approximately 30% experienced disease control.

V lost 6 bases and J lost 10, with 15 bases in between. CDR3 length equals 13 residues. Germline V gene data show CDR1 as SEHNR and CDR2 as FQNEAQ (reference sequence). Sequencing was performed with immunoSEQ multiplex PCR; in TCRdb, only in-frame clones are kept and a portion is missing. Of 70,000 to 90,000 clones listed, 78% are singletons. Points on this clone: Its antigen remains unknown.

Study-wide results and limits: Blood-borne expansion of tumor-derived TCR clones followed radiotherapy plus ipilimumab. Among reported predictors of response, early blood T cell clone dynamics with interferon-beta performed best.

Sequenced material: peripheral blood, taken from a patient treated with radiotherapy plus ipilimumab. The chain links TRBV7-9 to TRBJ1-4, with D maybe TRBD1 (5 bases). This receptor was taken from a human donor with non-small cell lung cancer who had a complete response to radiotherapy plus ipilimumab. As DNA, the CDR3 is TGTGCCAGCAGACCGGGGACGGTGGGAAAACTGTTTTTT. It encodes CASRPGTVGKLFF.